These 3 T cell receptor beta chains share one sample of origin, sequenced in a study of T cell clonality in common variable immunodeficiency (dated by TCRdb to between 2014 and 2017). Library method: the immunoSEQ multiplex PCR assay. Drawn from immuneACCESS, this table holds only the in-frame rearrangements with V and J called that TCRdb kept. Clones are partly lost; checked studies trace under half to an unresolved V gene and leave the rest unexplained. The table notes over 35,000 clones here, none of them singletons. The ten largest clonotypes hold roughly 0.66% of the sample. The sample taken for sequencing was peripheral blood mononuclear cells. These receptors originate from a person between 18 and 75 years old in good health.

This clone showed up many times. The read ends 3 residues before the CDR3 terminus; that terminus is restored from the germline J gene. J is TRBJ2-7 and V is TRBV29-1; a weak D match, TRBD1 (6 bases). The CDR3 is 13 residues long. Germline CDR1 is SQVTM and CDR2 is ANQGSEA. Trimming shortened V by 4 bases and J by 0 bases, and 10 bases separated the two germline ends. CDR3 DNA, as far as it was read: TGCAGCGTTGTTACAGGGCTCTCCTACGAG. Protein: CSVVTGLSYE. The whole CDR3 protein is CSVVTGLSYEQYF.

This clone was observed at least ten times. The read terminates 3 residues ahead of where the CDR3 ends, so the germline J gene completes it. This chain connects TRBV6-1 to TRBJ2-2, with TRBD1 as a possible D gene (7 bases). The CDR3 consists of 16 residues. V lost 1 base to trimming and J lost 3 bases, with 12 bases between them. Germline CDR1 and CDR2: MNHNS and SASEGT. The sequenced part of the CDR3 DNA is TGTGCCAGCAGTGAAGGGGGGGACAGTTACACCGGGGAG. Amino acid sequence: CASSEGGDSYTGE. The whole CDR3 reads CASSEGGDSYTGELFF.

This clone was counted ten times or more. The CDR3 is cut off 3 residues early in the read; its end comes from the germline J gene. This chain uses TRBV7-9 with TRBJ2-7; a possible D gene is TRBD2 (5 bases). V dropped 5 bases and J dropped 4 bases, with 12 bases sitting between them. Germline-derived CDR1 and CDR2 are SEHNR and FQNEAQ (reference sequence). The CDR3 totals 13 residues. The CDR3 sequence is CASSEVGGYEQYF. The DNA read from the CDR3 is TGTGCCAGCAGCGAAGTGGGCGGGTACGAG.